The TCR beta chain under discussion was sequenced for a study of shared clonotypes between healthy human individuals. Some clones are missing from TCRdb's copy, which holds only in-frame ones; the method was immunoSEQ multiplex PCR. The repertoire holds 600,000 to 750,000 clones, with 90% as singletons. Sequenced sample: memory CD8+ T cells from PBMCs. Described subset: CD45RO+ cells pooled with CCR7-negative TemRA cells. The origin of this receptor is a man between 18 and 29 years old in good health. Some clones in this sample may be carry-over from other donors' samples.

Written as DNA, the CDR3 is TGTGCCAGCTCCTGGGAGGGCCGCGAAGCTAACTATGGCTACACCTTC. Protein sequence: CASSWEGREANYGYTF. The rearrangement uses TRBV21-1 and TRBJ1-2. TRBV21-1 is termed a pseudogene. The CDR3 is 16 residues long.